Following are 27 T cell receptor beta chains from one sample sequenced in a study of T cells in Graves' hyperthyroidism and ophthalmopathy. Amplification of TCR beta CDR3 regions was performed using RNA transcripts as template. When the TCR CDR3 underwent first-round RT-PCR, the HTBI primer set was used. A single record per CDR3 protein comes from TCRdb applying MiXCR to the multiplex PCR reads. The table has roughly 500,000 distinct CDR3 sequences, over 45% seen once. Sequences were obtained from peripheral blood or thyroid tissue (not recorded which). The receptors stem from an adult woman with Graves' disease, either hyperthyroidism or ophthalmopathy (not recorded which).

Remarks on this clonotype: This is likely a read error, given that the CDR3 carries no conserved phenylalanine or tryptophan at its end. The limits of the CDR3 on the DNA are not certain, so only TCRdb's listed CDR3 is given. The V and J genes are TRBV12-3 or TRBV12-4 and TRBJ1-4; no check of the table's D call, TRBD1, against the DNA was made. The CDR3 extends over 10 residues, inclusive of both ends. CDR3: CASSPGTGAY.

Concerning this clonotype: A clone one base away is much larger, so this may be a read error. The CDR3 region has the DNA TGTGCCAGCAGCGTAGGTGGGGCAGATACCGCCGGGGAGCTGTTTTTT. It yields the protein CASSVGGADTAGELFF. The V call is TRBV9, the J call TRBJ2-2; possible D gene TRBD1, 5 bases. CDR3 length equals 16 residues. V was cut by 0 bases and J by 6 bases, with 15 bases left in between. CDR1 and CDR2 from the germline V gene are SGDLS and YYNGEE.

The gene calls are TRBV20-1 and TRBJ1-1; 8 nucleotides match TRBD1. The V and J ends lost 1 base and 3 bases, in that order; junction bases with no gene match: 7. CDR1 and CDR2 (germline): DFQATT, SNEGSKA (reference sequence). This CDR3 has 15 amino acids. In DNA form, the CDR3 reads TGCAGTGCTAGAGCCAGGGGGCTTGGGGACACTGAAGCTTTCTTT. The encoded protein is CSARARGLGDTEAFF.

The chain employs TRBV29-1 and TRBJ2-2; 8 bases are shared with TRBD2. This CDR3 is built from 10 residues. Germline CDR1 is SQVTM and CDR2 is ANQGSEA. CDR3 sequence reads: CRLAAGELFF. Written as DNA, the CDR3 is TGCAGACTAGCGGCCGGGGAGCTGTTTTTT.

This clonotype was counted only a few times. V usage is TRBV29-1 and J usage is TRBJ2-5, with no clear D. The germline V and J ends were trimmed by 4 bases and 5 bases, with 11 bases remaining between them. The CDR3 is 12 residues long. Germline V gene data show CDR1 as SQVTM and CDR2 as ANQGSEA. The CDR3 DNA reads TGCAGCGTTGCTCGGCAGAGTGAGACCCAGTACTTC. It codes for CSVARQSETQYF.

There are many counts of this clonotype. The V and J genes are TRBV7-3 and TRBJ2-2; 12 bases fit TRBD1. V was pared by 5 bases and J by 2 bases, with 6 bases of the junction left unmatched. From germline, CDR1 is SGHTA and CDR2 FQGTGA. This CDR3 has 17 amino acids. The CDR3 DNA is TGTGCCAGCAGCCGGGGGGGGACAGGGGGCAACACCGGGGAGCTGTTTTTT. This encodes CASSRGGTGGNTGELFF.

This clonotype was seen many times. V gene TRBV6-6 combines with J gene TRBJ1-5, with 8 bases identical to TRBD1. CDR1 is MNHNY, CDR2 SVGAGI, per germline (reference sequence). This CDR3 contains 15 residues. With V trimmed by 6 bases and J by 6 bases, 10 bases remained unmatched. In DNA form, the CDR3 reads TGTGCCAGCAGCCTTGAAGGACAGGGCCGTCAGCCCCAGCATTTT. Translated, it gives CASSLEGQGRQPQHF.

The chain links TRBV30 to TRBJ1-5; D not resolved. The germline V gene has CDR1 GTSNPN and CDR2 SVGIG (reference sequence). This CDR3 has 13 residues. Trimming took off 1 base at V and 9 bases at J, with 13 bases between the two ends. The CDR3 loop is CAWSGTARGPQHF. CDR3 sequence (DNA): TGTGCCTGGAGTGGGACCGCGCGGGGGCCCCAGCATTTT.

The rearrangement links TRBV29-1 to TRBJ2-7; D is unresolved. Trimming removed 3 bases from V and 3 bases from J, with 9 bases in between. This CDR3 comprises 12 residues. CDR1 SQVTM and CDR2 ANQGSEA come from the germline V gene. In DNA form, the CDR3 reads TGCAGCGTTGAGACTCGTCTCTACGAGCAGTACTTC. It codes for CSVETRLYEQYF.

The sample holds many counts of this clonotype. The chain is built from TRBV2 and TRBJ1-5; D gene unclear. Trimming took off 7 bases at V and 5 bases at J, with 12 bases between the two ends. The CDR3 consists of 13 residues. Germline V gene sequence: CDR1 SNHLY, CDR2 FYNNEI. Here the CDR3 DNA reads TGTGCCAGCACAATGGACCTCCATCAGCCCCAGCATTTT. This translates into CASTMDLHQPQHF.

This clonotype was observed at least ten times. The CDR3 is CASSPSGAGGVTQYF. For the CDR3, the DNA is TGTGCCAGCAGCCCGTCCGGGGCAGGGGGAGTGACCCAGTACTTC. This chain joins TRBV2 and TRBJ2-5; the match to TRBD1 covers 7 bases. The V segment lost 6 bases and the J segment 7 bases; nucleotides outside the gene matches: 14. Looked up from germline, CDR1 is SNHLY and CDR2 is FYNNEI. This CDR3 is built from 15 residues.

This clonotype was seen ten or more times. The CDR3 sequence is CASKGLNAGANVLTF. CDR3 DNA sequence: TGTGCCAGTAAAGGGTTGAATGCGGGGGCCAACGTCCTGACTTTC. This chain links TRBV19 with TRBJ2-6; no clear D. V was shortened by 7 bases and J by 4 bases, with 14 bases between the two germline ends. From germline, CDR1 is LNHDA and CDR2 SQIVND (reference sequence). The CDR3 length is 15 residues.

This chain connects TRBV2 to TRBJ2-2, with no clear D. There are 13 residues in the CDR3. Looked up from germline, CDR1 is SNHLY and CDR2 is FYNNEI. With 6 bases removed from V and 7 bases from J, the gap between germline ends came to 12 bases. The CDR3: CASSPPEGGELFF. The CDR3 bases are TGTGCCAGCAGCCCCCCGGAAGGCGGGGAGCTGTTTTTT.

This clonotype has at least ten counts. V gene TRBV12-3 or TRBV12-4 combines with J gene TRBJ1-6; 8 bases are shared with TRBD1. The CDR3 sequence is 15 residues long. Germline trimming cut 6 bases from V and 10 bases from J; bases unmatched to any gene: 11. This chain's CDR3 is CASSPRQGPGSPLHF. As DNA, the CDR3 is TGTGCCAGCAGCCCTCGACAGGGGCCGGGATCACCCCTCCACTTT.

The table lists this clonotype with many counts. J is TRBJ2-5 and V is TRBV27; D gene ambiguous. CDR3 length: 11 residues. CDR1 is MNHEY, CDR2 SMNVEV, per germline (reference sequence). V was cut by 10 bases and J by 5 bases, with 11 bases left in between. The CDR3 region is CANPNGETQYF. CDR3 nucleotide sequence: TGTGCCAATCCGAATGGGGAGACCCAGTACTTC.

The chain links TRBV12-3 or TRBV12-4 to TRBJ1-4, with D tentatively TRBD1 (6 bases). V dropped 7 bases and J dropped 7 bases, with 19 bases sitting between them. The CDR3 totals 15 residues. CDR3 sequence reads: CASTGQLGLGEKLFF. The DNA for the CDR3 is TGTGCCAGCACCGGACAGCTGGGACTAGGTGAAAAACTGTTTTTT.

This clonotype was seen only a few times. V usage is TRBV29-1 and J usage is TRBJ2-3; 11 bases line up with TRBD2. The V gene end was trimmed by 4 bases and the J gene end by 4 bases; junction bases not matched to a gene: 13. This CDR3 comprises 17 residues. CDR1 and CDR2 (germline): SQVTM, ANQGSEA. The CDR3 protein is CSVVGLPLAGGADTQYF. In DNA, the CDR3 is TGCAGCGTTGTGGGGCTCCCGTTAGCGGGAGGGGCAGATACGCAGTATTTT.

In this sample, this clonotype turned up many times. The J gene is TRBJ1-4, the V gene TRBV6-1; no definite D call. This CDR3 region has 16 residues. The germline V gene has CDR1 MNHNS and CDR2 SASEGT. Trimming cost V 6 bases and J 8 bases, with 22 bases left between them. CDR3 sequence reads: CASRRVSGRLEEKLFF. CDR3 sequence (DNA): TGTGCCAGCAGGAGGGTGAGTGGGAGGTTGGAAGAAAAACTGTTTTTT.

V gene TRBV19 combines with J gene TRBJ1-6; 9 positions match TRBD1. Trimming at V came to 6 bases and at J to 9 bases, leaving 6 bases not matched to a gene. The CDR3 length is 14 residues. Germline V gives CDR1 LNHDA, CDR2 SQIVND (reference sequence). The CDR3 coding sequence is TGTGCCAGTAGGACACAGGGGGCCGTTTCACCCCTCCACTTT. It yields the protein CASRTQGAVSPLHF.

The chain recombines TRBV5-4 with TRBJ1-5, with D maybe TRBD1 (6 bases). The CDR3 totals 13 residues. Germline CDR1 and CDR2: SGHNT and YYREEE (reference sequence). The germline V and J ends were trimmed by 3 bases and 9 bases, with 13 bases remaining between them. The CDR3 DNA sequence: TGTGCCAGCAGCTCCGGGAGGGGGAGGCCCCAGCATTTT. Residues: CASSSGRGRPQHF.

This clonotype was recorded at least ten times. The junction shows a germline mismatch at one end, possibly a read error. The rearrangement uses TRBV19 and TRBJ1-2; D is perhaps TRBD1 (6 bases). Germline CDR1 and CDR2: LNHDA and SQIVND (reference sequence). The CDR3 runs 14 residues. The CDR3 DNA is TGTACCAGTACCGTGCAGGGGATTGGATATGGCTACACCTTC. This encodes CTSTVQGIGYGYTF.

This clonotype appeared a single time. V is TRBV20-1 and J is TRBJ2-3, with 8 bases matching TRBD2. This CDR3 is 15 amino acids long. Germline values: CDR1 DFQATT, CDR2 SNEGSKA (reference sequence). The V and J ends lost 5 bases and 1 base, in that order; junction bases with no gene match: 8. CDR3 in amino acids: CSAYTRAGGTDTQYF. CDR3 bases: TGCAGTGCTTATACCAGAGCGGGAGGCACAGATACGCAGTATTTT.

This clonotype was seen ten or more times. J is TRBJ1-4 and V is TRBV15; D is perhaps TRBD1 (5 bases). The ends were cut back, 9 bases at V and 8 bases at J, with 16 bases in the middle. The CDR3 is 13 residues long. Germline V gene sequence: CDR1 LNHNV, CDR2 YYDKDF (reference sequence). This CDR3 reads CATAWGPGEKLFF. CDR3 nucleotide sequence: TGTGCCACAGCTTGGGGACCCGGGGAAAAACTGTTTTTT.

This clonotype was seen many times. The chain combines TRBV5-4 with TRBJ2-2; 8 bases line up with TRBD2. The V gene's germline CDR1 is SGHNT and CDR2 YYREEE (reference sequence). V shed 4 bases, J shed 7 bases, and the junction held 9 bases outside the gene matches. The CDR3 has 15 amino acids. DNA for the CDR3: TGTGCCAGCAGCCCGGGGGGGAGGGGGAGCGGGGAGCTGTTTTTT. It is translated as CASSPGGRGSGELFF.

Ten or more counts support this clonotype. CDR3 sequence: CASSIGTVNTGELFF. The CDR3 DNA sequence: TGTGCCAGTAGTATTGGGACAGTTAACACCGGGGAGCTGTTTTTT. The chain joins TRBV19 to TRBJ2-2; 7 bases align to TRBD1. The V segment lost 3 bases and the J segment 2 bases; nucleotides outside the gene matches: 3. The length of the CDR3 is 15 residues. The germline gives CDR1 LNHDA, CDR2 SQIVND (reference sequence).

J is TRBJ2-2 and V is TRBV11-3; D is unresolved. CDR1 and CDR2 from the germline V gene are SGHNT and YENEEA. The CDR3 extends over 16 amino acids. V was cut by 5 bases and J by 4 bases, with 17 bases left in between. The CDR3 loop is CASSQESTARTGELFF. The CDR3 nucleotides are TGTGCCAGCAGCCAAGAGTCAACCGCGCGCACCGGGGAGCTGTTTTTT.

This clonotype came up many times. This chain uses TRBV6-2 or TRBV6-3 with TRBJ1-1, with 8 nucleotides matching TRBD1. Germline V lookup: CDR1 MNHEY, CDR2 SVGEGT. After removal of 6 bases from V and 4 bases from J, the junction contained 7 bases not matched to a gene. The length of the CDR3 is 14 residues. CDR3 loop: CASRSDREGTEAFF. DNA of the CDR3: TGTGCCAGCAGATCGGACAGGGAAGGCACTGAAGCTTTCTTT.